This T cell receptor (beta chain) was recorded in a study of OX40 agonist ivuxolimab in advanced cancers. Background for the entire study: Ivuxolimab was a fully human IgG2 agonistic monoclonal antibody targeting the costimulatory receptor OX40 (CD134). Intravenous ivuxolimab was administered to patients every 2 weeks at six dose levels: 0.01, 0.1, 0.3, 1.5, 3 and 10 mg/kg. Among the roughly 52 dose-escalation patients, around 19 had hepatocellular carcinoma, approximately 15 melanoma, 9 renal cell carcinoma and 9 head and neck cancer. A male proportion of around 80% and a mean age of approximately 55 years, ranging from roughly 23 to 80, were recorded for the dose-escalation cohort. Prior anti-PD-1, anti-PD-L1 or anti-CTLA-4 therapy was permitted, and approximately 41% of dose-escalation patients had received checkpoint inhibitors. Three dose-escalation patients achieved partial responses, one with hepatocellular carcinoma and two with cutaneous melanoma. The point of sequencing TCRbeta in the periphery was to test whether ivuxolimab changed TCR sequence diversity and drove clonal T-cell expansion. The monotherapy dose-escalation portion (N ≈ 50 patients) of the phase I ivuxolimab trial is reported in the paper.

General conclusions and limits of the study: The antigen specificity of the clonally expanded peripheral T cells was not determined. After ivuxolimab, expanded clones were on average more numerous among CD8+ T cells than among CD4+ T cells. Low levels of normalized T-cell clonal expansion were also seen in some nonresponding patients. Clonal expansion of both CD4+ and CD8+ blood T cells was observed from baseline to week 6 at doses 0.1 to 3.0 mg/kg. In the 0.1-3.0 mg/kg groups, partial responders were among the patients with the lowest normalized peripheral clonal expansion, particularly in CD8+ T cells.

The trial excluded patients who had a history of autoimmune disease or who were on systemic immunosuppression. In every dose cohort, peripheral blood was drawn for TCR sequencing at baseline, cycle 4 day 1, and cycle 7 day 1. Samples came from an open-label, multicenter, first-in-human phase I dose-escalation trial of ivuxolimab. Adults with locally advanced or metastatic melanoma, renal cell carcinoma, hepatocellular carcinoma or head and neck squamous cell carcinoma were enrolled in the trial. Before TCR sequencing, CD4+ T cells and CD8+ T cells were sorted from peripheral blood as separate populations. Genomic DNA was extracted from sorted cells for sequencing of the TCRbeta CDR3 region. The immunoSEQ Assay was used to sequence the TCRbeta CDR3 regions. TCRdb limited this immuneACCESS table to in-frame rearrangements with V and J called. A share of clones is missing; checked studies link under half to unresolved V genes, and the rest is unexplained. The sample table shows around 72,000 clones, and 70% to 90% are seen once. 15% to 20% of the sample rests with the top ten.

This clone was picked up a small number of times. No cognate antigen has been identified for it. No much larger clone is present one base from it, and per-base qualities are unavailable. V is cut back by 5 bases and J by 3 bases, with 14 bases in the junction unmatched. CDR1 and CDR2 (LNHDA, SQIVND) derive from the germline V gene (reference sequence). The CDR3 has 18 amino acids, counting the end cysteine and phenylalanine. Only the CDR3 DNA is retained, 54 bases long and in frame from the first base. The chain was built from TRBV19 and TRBJ1-5, and 9 bases in between align with TRBD1. This TCR was recovered from an adult with an advanced solid tumor such as melanoma, head and neck, liver or kidney cancer. The sample here was CD4+ or CD8+ T cells sorted from blood, taken in a trial of the OX40 agonist ivuxolimab. The CDR3: CASSADRGTGFVNQPQHF. DNA sequence: TGTGCCAGTAGTGCTGATCGCGGGACAGGGTTCGTCAATCAGCCCCAGCATTTT.